These 10 T cell receptor beta chains originate from one sample sequenced in a study of cytomegalovirus exposure and HLA in healthy donors. Use of 60 Vbeta and 13 Jbeta primers characterized the PCR. Libraries were prepared by immunoSEQ multiplex PCR; TCRdb keeps only in-frame clonotypes and omits some of them. This sample has about 130,000 clones; roughly 84% occur once, and the top ten carry about 1.2%. What was sequenced was PBMCs. Receptor source: a girl aged 2 to 9 in good health and CMV-seronegative.

CDR3 sequence: CASTARPGERVGEQYF. CDR3 nucleotides: TGTGCCAGCACCGCTCGTCCCGGGGAGAGGGTGGGCGAGCAGTACTTC. The chain joins TRBV11-2 to TRBJ2-7; TRBD2 might be the D (5 bases). Germline values: CDR1 SGHAT, CDR2 FQNNGV. The CDR3 has 16 amino acids. V was clipped by 7 bases and J by 6 bases, with 25 bases between them.

The chain uses TRBV7-9 and TRBJ1-1; D is undetermined. Germline CDR1 is SEHNR and CDR2 is FQNEAQ (reference sequence). The V and J ends lost 6 bases and 3 bases respectively, with 11 bases between them. The CDR3 has 13 residues. The CDR3 is CASRGSRDTEAFF. The CDR3 nucleotides are TGTGCCAGCAGGGGGAGTCGGGACACTGAAGCTTTCTTT.

This chain joins TRBV7-3 and TRBJ1-1; D is ambiguous. Germline V lookup: CDR1 SGHTA, CDR2 FQGTGA. Trimming removed 3 bases from V and 5 bases from J, with 7 bases in between. The CDR3 sequence is 12 residues long. The CDR3 loop reads CASSFPGTEAFF. CDR3 in DNA: TGTGCCAGCAGCTTCCCGGGGACTGAAGCTTTCTTT.

In its sample, this clone was seen a few times. The chain links TRBV4-2 to TRBJ1-1, with D perhaps TRBD1 (5 bases). The germline V gene encodes CDR1 LGHNA and CDR2 YNFKEQ. The germline V and J ends were trimmed by 1 base and 4 bases, with 16 bases remaining between them. The CDR3 spans 16 residues. The DNA of the CDR3 is TGTGCCAGCAGCCAAGCACTTGGCAGGGATAGCACTGAAGCTTTCTTT. It translates to CASSQALGRDSTEAFF.

The chain carries TRBV10-1 and TRBJ2-3, with 7 bases identical to TRBD2. The germline gives CDR1 WNHNN, CDR2 SYGVQD (reference sequence). This CDR3 is built from 16 residues. Trimming removed 3 bases from V and 1 base from J; junction bases left unmatched: 7. Here the CDR3 DNA reads TGCGCCAGCAGTGATCGTAGCGGGTTGGGCACAGATACGCAGTATTTT. Its translation is CASSDRSGLGTDTQYF.

This rearrangement joins TRBV19 to TRBJ2-7, with 12 bases matching TRBD2. The V segment lost 4 bases and the J segment 0 bases; nucleotides outside the gene matches: 1. Germline V CDR1 and CDR2: LNHDA, SQIVND (reference sequence). The CDR3 contains 15 residues. DNA of the CDR3: TGTGCCAGTAGTAAGACTAGCGGGGGCTCCTACGAGCAGTACTTC. It codes for CASSKTSGGSYEQYF.

This chain connects TRBV29-1 to TRBJ1-1; the D is unclear. V was cut by 2 bases and J by 1 base, with 14 bases left in between. Germline-derived CDR1 and CDR2 are SQVTM and ANQGSEA. The CDR3 is 15 residues long. The CDR3 reads CSVELAGRQNTEAFF. The CDR3, as DNA: TGCAGCGTTGAATTGGCCGGCAGGCAGAACACTGAAGCTTTCTTT. The variable domain in full, completed from reference TRBV29-1 and TRBJ1-1, reads SAVISQKPSRDICQRGTSLTIQCQVDSQVTMMFWYRQQPGQSLTLIATANQGSEATYESGFVIDKFPISRPNLTFSTLTVSNMSPEDSSIYLCSVELAGRQNTEAFFGQGTRLTVV.

This clone was picked up a small number of times. The chain recombines TRBV6-6 with TRBJ1-2; TRBD1 matches 7 bases. From germline, CDR1 is MNHNY and CDR2 SVGAGI (reference sequence). This CDR3 has 16 amino acids. With V trimmed by 5 bases and J by 2 bases, 11 bases remained unmatched. The CDR3, as DNA: TGTGCCAGCAGTACTCTAAGGACAGGATACAACTATGGCTACACCTTC. This codes for CASSTLRTGYNYGYTF.

The chain recombines TRBV6-1 with TRBJ2-2; the D gene is possibly TRBD2 (6 bases). V lost 3 bases and J lost 6, with 14 bases in between. CDR3 length equals 15 residues. Germline V gene data show CDR1 as MNHNS and CDR2 as SASEGT. The CDR3 DNA reads TGTGCCAGCAGTGATATGGGGGGTTGGGCCGGGGAGCTGTTTTTT. Its translation: CASSDMGGWAGELFF.

The V call is TRBV28, the J call TRBJ1-2; D ambiguous. Germline V gene lookup returns CDR1 MDHEN and CDR2 SYDVKM. The CDR3 length is 12 residues. The V and J ends lost 1 base and 3 bases respectively, with 3 bases between them. CDR3 DNA sequence: TGTGCCAGCAGTTTATTAGACTATGGCTACACCTTC. Protein sequence: CASSLLDYGYTF.